This record looks at one TCR beta chain sequence and its context. V was clipped by 0 bases and J by 3 bases, with 11 bases between them. The CDR3 consists of 15 residues. Germline lookup yields CDR1 MDHEN and CDR2 SYDVKM. TCRdb redid the calling of the 5' RACE reads with MiXCR, one entry per CDR3 protein. The sample holds a few hundred thousand distinct CDR3 sequences, 15% seen once. The data belong to a study of identical twins. These data also formed part of another study, on yellow fever vaccine responses in identical twins.

V gene TRBV28 combines with J gene TRBJ1-2; D is unclear. Sample: CD4+ T cells sorted from blood. The source of this sequence is a young woman in good health. Written as DNA, the CDR3 is TGTGCCAGCAGTTTATGGACGGCAAACCACTATGGCTACACCTTC. Translating gives CASSLWTANHYGYTF.